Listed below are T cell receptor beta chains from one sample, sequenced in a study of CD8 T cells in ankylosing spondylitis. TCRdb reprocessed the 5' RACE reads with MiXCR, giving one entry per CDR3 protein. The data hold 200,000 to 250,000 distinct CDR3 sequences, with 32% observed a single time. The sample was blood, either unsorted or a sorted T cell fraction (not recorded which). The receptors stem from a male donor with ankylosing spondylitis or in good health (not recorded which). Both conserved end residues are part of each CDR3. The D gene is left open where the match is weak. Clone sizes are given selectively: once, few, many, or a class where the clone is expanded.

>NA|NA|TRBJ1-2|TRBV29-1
CSVDNPRGSLDGYTF
TGCAGCGTTGACAATCCCCGGGGATCCCTAGATGGCTACACCTTC
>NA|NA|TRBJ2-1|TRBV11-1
CASSVDNYNEQFF
TGTGCCAGCAGCGTGGACAACTACAATGAGCAGTTCTTC
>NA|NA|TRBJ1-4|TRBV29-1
CSVEWQQNEKLFF
TGCAGCGTTGAGTGGCAACAGAATGAAAAACTGTTTTTT
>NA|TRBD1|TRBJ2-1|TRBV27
CASSRGQESYNEQFF
TGTGCCAGCTCTCGGGGACAGGAGTCCTACAATGAGCAGTTCTTC
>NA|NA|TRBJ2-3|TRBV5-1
CASSLADYTDTQYF
TGCGCCAGCAGCTTGGCCGACTACACAGATACGCAGTATTTT
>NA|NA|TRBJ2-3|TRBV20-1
CSAVRRASTDTQYF
TGCAGTGCTGTCAGACGGGCTAGCACAGATACGCAGTATTTT
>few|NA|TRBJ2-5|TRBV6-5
CASGAGETQYF
TGTGCCAGCGGAGCGGGCGAGACCCAGTACTTC
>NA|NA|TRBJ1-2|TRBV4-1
CASSQATDSYGYTF
TGCGCCAGCAGCCAAGCGACTGATTCCTATGGCTACACCTTC
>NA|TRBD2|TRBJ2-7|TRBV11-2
CASSSPRLAGRPYEQYF
TGTGCCAGCAGCTCACCACGACTAGCGGGGCGTCCCTACGAGCAGTACTTC
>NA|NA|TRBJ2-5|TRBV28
CASTVGQQETQYF
TGTGCCAGCACCGTGGGACAACAAGAGACCCAGTACTTC
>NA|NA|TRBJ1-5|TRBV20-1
CSASYPASNQPQHF
TGCAGTGCTAGTTATCCGGCAAGCAATCAGCCCCAGCATTTT
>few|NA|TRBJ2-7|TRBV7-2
CASSFVPPPDEQYF
TGTGCCAGCAGCTTTGTACCGCCCCCGGACGAGCAGTACTTC
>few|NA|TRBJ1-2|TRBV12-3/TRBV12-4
CASSFVQDDGYTF
TGTGCCAGCAGTTTCGTCCAGGACGATGGCTACACCTTC
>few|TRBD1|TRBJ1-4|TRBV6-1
CASSMDRVGEKLFF
TGTGCCAGCAGTATGGACAGGGTGGGAGAAAAACTGTTTTTT
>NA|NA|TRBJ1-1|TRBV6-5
CASSYFRGGTDTEAFF
TGTGCCAGCAGTTATTTTCGCGGCGGGACGGACACTGAAGCTTTCTTT
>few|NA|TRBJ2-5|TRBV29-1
CSVVGWGGGETQYF
TGCAGCGTTGTTGGCTGGGGGGGCGGGGAGACCCAGTACTTC
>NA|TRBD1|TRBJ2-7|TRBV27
CASSFDRDSSYEQYF
TGTGCCAGCAGTTTCGACAGGGATAGCTCCTACGAGCAGTACTTC
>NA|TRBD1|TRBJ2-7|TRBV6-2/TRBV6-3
CASSSPGTGPREQYF
TGTGCCAGCAGTTCGCCCGGGACAGGGCCGAGGGAGCAGTACTTC
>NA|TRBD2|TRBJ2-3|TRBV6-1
CASSRGVSTDTQYF
TGTGCCAGCAGTCGGGGGGTTAGCACAGATACGCAGTATTTT
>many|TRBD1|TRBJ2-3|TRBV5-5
CASSSVGQGASDTQYF
TGTGCCAGCAGCTCCGTTGGACAGGGGGCATCAGATACGCAGTATTTT
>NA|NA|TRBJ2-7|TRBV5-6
CASRPDRSSYEQYF
TGTGCCAGCCGACCGGACAGAAGCTCCTACGAGCAGTACTTC
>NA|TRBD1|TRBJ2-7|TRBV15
CATSRPFGQGAYEQYF
TGTGCCACCAGCAGACCTTTCGGACAGGGGGCCTACGAGCAGTACTTC
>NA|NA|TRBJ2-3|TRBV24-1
CATSERLTASTDTQYF
TGTGCCACCAGTGAGCGGCTGACTGCTAGCACAGATACGCAGTATTTT
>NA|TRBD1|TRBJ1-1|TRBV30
CAWKLRGQVEAFF
TGTGCCTGGAAACTGAGGGGGCAGGTTGAAGCTTTCTTT
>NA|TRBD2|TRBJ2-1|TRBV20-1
CSARDSTSGSYNEQFF
TGCAGTGCTAGAGACTCGACTAGCGGCTCCTACAATGAGCAGTTCTTC
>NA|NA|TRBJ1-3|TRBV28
CASSLAPRGNTIYF
TGTGCCAGCAGTTTGGCTCCGCGAGGAAACACCATATATTTT
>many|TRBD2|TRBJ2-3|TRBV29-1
CSVASGGSTDTQYF
TGCAGCGTTGCCAGCGGGGGCAGCACAGATACGCAGTATTTT
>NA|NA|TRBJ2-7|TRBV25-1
CATGGFEQGYEQYF
TGTGCTACTGGAGGGTTTGAACAGGGCTACGAGCAGTACTTC
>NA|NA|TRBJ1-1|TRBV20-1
CRGGWQLNTEAFF
TGCAGGGGGGGGTGGCAACTGAACACTGAAGCTTTCTTT
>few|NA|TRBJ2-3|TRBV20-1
CSATGLAGGTQYF
TGCAGTGCAACCGGGTTAGCCGGAGGTACGCAGTATTTT
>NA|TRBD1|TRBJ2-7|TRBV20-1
CSADRGISSYEQYF
TGCAGTGCTGACAGGGGGATAAGCTCCTACGAGCAGTACTTC
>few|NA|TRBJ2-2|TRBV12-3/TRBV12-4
CASSPDSARHTGELFF
TGTGCCAGCAGTCCAGATTCGGCCAGGCACACCGGGGAGCTGTTTTTT
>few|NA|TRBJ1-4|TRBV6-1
CASSPAYREGEEKLFF
TGTGCCAGCAGTCCAGCCTACAGGGAAGGAGAAGAAAAACTGTTTTTT
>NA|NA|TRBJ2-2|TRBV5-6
CASSLNGRANTGELFF
TGTGCCAGCAGCTTGAACGGAAGGGCGAACACCGGGGAGCTGTTTTTT
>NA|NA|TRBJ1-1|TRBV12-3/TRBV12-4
CASSFKTEAFF
TGTGCCAGCAGTTTCAAGACTGAAGCTTTCTTT
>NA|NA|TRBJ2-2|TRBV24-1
CATSRAETGTGELFF
TGTGCCACCAGTCGAGCGGAAACGGGCACCGGGGAGCTGTTTTTT
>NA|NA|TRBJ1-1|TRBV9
CASSAEQGGAFF
TGTGCCAGCAGCGCCGAACAGGGCGGGGCTTTCTTT
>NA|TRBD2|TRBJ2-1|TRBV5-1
CASSLGSGGYNEQFF
TGCGCCAGCAGCTTGGGCAGCGGGGGGTACAATGAGCAGTTCTTC
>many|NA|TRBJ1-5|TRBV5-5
CASSSDDRLGSAHF
TGTGCCAGCAGCAGCGACGACAGGCTGGGGAGTGCGCATTTT
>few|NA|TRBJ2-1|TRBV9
CASSVRWEIYNEQFF
TGTGCCAGCAGCGTAAGATGGGAGATCTACAATGAGCAGTTCTTC
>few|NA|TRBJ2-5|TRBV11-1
CASSISGLQETQYF
TGTGCCAGCAGCATCAGTGGGTTACAAGAGACCCAGTACTTC
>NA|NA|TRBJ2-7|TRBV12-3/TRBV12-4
CASSLPPSQYF
TGTGCCAGCAGCCTTCCGCCGTCGCAGTACTTC
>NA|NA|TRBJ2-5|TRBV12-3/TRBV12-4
CASSLWGWPQETQYF
TGTGCCAGCAGTTTGTGGGGCTGGCCCCAAGAGACCCAGTACTTC
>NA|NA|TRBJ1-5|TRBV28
CASLGGSGNQPQHF
TGTGCCAGTCTGGGGGGTTCTGGCAATCAGCCCCAGCATTTT
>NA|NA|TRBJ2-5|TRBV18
CASSPYLDSQETQYF
TGTGCCAGCTCACCATATCTCGACAGCCAAGAGACCCAGTACTTC